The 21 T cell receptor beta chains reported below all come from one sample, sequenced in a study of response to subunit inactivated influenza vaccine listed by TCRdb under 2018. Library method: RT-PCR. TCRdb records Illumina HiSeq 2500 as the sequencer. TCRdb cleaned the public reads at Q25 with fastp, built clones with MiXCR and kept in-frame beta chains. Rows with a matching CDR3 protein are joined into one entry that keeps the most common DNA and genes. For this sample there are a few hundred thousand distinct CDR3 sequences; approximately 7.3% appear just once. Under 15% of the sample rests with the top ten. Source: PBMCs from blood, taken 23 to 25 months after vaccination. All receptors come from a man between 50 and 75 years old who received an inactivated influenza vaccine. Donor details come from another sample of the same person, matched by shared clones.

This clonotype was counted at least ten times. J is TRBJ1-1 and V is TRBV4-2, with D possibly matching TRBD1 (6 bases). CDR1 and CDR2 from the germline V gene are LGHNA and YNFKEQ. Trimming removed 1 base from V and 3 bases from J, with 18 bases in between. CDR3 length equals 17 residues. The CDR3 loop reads CASSQAVIVGGYTEAFF. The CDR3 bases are TGTGCCAGCAGCCAAGCCGTGATTGTGGGGGGCTACACTGAAGCTTTCTTT.

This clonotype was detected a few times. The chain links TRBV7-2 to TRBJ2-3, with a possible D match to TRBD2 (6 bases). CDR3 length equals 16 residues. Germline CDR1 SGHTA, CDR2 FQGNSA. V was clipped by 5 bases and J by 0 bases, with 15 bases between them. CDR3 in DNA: TGTGCCAGCAGCATCAATTCGGCGGGAAGCACAGATACGCAGTATTTT. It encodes CASSINSAGSTDTQYF.

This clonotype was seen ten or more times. This CDR3 reads CASSEVRVQETQYF. The DNA of the CDR3 is TGTGCCAGCAGTGAAGTTAGGGTCCAAGAGACCCAGTACTTC. The V gene is TRBV6-1, the J gene TRBJ2-5; D not certain. Between the trimmed V and J ends, which lost 1 base and 1 base, there was a span of 7 bases. The CDR3 has 14 residues. Germline V gene data show CDR1 as MNHNS and CDR2 as SASEGT.

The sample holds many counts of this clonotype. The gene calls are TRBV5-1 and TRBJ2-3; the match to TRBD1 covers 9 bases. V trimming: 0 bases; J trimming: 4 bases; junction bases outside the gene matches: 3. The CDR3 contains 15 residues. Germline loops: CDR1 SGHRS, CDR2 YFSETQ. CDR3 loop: CASSLEDRGPDTQYF. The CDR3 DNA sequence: TGCGCCAGCAGCTTGGAGGACAGGGGCCCAGATACGCAGTATTTT.

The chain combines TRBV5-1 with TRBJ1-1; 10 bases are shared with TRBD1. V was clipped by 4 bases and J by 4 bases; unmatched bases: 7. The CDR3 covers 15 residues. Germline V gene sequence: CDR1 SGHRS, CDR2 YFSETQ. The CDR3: CASSLGQGKVTEAFF. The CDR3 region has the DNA TGCGCCAGCAGCCTGGGACAGGGGAAGGTCACTGAAGCTTTCTTT.

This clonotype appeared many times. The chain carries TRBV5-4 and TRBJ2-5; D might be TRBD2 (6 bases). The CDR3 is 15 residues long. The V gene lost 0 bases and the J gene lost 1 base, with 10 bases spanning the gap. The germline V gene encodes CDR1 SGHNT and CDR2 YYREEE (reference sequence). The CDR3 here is CASSLVADRQETQYF. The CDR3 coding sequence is TGTGCCAGCAGCTTGGTAGCGGACCGCCAAGAGACCCAGTACTTC. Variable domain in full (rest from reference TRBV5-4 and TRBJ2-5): ETGVTQSPTHLIKTRGQQVTLRCSSQSGHNTVSWYQQALGQGPQFIFQYYREEENGRGNFPPRFSGLQFPNYSSELNVNALELDDSALYLCASSLVADRQETQYFGPGTRLLVL.

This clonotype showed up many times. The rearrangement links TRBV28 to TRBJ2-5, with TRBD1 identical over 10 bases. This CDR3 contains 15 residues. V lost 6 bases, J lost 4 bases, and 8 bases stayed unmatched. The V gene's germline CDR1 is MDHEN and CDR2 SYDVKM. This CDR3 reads CASSPGTGDRETQYF. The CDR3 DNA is TGTGCCAGCAGCCCCGGGACAGGGGATAGAGAGACCCAGTACTTC.

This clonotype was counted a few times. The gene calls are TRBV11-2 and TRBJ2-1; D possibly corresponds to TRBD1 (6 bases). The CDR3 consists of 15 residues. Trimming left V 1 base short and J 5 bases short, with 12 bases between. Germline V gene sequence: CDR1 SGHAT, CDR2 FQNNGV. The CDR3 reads CASSLVGARNNEQFF. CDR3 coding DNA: TGTGCCAGCAGCTTAGTGGGGGCGCGGAACAATGAGCAGTTCTTC.

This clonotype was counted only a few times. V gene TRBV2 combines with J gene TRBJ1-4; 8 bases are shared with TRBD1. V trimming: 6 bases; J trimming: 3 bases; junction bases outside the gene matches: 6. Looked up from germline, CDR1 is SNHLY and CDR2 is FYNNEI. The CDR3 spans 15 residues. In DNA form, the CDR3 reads TGTGCCAGCAGGATGGACAGGGCGGCTAATGAAAAACTGTTTTTT. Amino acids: CASRMDRAANEKLFF.

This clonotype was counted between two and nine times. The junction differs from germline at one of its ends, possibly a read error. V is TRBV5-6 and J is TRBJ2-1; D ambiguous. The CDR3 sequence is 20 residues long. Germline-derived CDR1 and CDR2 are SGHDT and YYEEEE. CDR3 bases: TGTGCCAGCGGCTTGGGTACCGGTAGCCGGCAGCGCGTCCTCTACAATGAGCAGTTCTTC. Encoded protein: CASGLGTGSRQRVLYNEQFF.

CDR3 coding DNA: TGCAGTGCTAGAGATTTTTTGCAGGGGAACACTGAAGCTTTCTTT. This codes for CSARDFLQGNTEAFF. The chain couples TRBV20-1 to TRBJ1-1, with TRBD1 as a possible D gene (5 bases). In germline, CDR1 is DFQATT, CDR2 SNEGSKA (reference sequence). This CDR3 comprises 15 residues. Trimming removed 0 bases at V and 1 base at J, with 12 bases between.

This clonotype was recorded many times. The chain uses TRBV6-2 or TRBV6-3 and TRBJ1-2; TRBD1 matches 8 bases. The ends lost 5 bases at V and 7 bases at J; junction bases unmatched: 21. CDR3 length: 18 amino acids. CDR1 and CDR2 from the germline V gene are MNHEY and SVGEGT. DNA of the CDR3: TGTGCCAGCAGTCAACCCCAGGGGGCGCGTAGAATCGCCGCTGGCTACACCTTC. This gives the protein CASSQPQGARRIAAGYTF.

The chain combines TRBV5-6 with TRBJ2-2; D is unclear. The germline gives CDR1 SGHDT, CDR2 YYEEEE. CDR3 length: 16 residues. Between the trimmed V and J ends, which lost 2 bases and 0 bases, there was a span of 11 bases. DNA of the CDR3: TGTGCCAGCAGCTTTGCTTTGTCGGCGAACACCGGGGAGCTGTTTTTT. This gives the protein CASSFALSANTGELFF.

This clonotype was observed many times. For the CDR3, the DNA is TGTGCCAGCAGCTTAGCGCTACCCCCCTACGAGCAGTACTTC. Translated: CASSLALPPYEQYF. This chain connects TRBV7-9 to TRBJ2-7; D ambiguous. Trimming took 0 bases from V and 2 from J, leaving 8 bases between them. The CDR3 loop spans 14 amino acids. CDR1 and CDR2 from the germline V gene are SEHNR and FQNEAQ (reference sequence). Filled out from reference TRBV7-9 and TRBJ2-7, the complete variable domain reads DTGVSQNPRHKITKRGQNVTFRCDPISEHNRLYWYRQTLGQGPEFLTYFQNEAQLEKSRLLSDRFSAERPKGSFSTLEIQRTEQGDSAMYLCASSLALPPYEQYFGPGTRLTVT.

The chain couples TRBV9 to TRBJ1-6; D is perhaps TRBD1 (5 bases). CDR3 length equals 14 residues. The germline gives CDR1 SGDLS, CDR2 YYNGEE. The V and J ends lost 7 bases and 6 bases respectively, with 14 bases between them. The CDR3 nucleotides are TGTGCCAGCTCTGGGGCAAACTTTAATTCACCCCTCCACTTT. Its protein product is CASSGANFNSPLHF.

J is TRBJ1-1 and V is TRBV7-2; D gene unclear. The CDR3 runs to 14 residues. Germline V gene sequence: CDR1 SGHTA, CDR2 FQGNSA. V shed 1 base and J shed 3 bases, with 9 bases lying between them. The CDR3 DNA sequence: TGTGCCAGCAGCTTAGAGAATAGGGACACTGAAGCTTTCTTT. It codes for CASSLENRDTEAFF.

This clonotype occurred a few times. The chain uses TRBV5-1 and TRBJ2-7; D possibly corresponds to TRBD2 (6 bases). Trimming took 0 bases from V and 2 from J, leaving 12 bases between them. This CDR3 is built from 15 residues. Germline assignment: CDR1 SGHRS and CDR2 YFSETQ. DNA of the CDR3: TGCGCCAGCAGCTTGGCCATGGGGGGAGCCTACGAGCAGTACTTC. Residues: CASSLAMGGAYEQYF.

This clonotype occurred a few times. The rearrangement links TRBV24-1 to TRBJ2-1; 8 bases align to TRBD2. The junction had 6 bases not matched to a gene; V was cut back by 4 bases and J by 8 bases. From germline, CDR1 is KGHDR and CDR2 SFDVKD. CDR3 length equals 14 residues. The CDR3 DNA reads TGTGCCACCAGTGACGCGGGGGGCCGAGATGAGCAGTTCTTC. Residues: CATSDAGGRDEQFF.

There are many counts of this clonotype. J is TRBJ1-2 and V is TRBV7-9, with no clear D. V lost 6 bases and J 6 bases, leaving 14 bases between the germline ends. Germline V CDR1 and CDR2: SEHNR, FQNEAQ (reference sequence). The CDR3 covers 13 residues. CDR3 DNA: TGTGCCAGCAGACGGACGGAAACGGATGGCTACACCTTC. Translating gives CASRRTETDGYTF.

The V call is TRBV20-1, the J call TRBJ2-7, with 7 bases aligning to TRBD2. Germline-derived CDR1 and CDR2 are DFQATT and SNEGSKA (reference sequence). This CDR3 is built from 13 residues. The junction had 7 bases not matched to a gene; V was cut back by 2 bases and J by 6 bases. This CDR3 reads CSARLQGEGEQYF. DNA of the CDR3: TGCAGTGCTAGACTTCAAGGGGAGGGCGAGCAGTACTTC.

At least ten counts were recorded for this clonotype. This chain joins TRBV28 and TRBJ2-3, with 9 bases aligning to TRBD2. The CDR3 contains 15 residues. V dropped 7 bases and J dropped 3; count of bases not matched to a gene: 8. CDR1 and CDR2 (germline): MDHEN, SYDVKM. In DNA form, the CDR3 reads TGTGCCAGCATGTCAGCGGGAGGTTGGACAGATACGCAGTATTTT. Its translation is CASMSAGGWTDTQYF.